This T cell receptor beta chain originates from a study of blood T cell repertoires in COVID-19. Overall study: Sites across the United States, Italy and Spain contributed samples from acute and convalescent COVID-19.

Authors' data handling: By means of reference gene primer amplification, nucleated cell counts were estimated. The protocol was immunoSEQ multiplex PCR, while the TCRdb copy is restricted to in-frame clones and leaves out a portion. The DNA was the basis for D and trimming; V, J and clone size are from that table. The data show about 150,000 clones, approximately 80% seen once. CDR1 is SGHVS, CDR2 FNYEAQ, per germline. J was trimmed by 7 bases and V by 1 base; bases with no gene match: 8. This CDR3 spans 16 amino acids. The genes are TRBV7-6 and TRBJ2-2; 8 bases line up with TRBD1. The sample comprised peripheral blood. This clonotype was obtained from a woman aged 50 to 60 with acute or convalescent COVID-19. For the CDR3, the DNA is TGTGCCAGCAGCTTAGGGCAGGGGGCCGCGGGCGGGGAGCTGTTTTTT. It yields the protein CASSLGQGAAGGELFF.